This T cell receptor (beta chain) is from a study of technical replicates of blood from several donors. CDR3 length: 15 amino acids. The V gene lost 8 bases and the J gene lost 2 bases, with 17 bases spanning the gap. CDR1 and CDR2 (germline): KGHSH, LQKENI. This table comes from immunoSEQ multiplex PCR, and its TCRdb copy is limited to in-frame clones, with some not included. The repertoire holds about 54,000 clones, with about 95% as singletons. V is TRBV18 and J is TRBJ2-3; D perhaps matches TRBD1 (5 bases). The sample taken for sequencing was T cells isolated from PBMCs. This clonotype was sampled from a human donor in good health. CDR3 residues: CASTRRQSITDTQYF. The CDR3 DNA is TGTGCCAGCACCAGAAGACAGAGCATCACAGATACGCAGTATTTT.